Each of the 23 T cell receptor beta chains below was sequenced from the same sample in a study of shared clonotypes between healthy human individuals. The method was immunoSEQ multiplex PCR; TCRdb's version includes in-frame clones alone and lacks a portion of them. The top ten hold approximately 1% of the sample, which has some 1,400,000 clones, around 97% seen once. Sequencing was performed on naive CD4+ T cells sorted from blood. Documented subset: CD45RA+ positively selected. All receptors derive from a man under 40 in good health.

The CDR3 here is CASSYVRTGTNYGYTF. The CDR3 DNA reads as TGTGCCAGCAGCTACGTTCGGACAGGGACCAACTATGGCTACACCTTC. J is TRBJ1-2 and V is TRBV7-2; 8 bases are a match to TRBD1. V lost 4 bases and J lost 2; bases outside the gene matches: 9. The CDR3 is 16 residues long. CDR1 is SGHTA and CDR2 is FQGNSA in the germline V gene.

This clone is a singleton in its sample. V usage is TRBV15 and J usage is TRBJ2-7; TRBD1 matches at 8 bases. CDR1 is LNHNV, CDR2 YYDKDF, per germline (reference sequence). The J segment lost 3 bases and the V segment lost 0 bases, leaving 13 bases of the junction unmatched. CDR3 length equals 18 residues. CDR3: CATSREMSGGAWDYEQYF. Written as DNA, the CDR3 is TGTGCCACCAGCAGAGAAATGTCAGGGGGCGCGTGGGACTACGAGCAGTACTTC.

V and J are TRBV7-2 and TRBJ2-7, with D possibly TRBD1 on 6 matching bases. The CDR3 has 15 residues. Germline values: CDR1 SGHTA, CDR2 FQGNSA. V was pared by 4 bases and J by 4 bases, with 17 bases between. CDR3 in amino acids: CASSSKTGLGYEQYF. The CDR3 nucleotides read TGTGCCAGCAGCTCAAAGACAGGACTTGGTTACGAGCAGTACTTC.

The V gene is TRBV9, the J gene TRBJ2-5; D uncertain. Germline V CDR1 and CDR2: SGDLS, YYNGEE. The CDR3 is 15 residues long. V lost 0 bases and J 0 bases, leaving 9 bases between the germline ends. This CDR3 reads CASSVAVGNQETQYF. The CDR3 region has the DNA TGTGCCAGCAGCGTAGCTGTGGGTAACCAAGAGACCCAGTACTTC.

The V and J genes are TRBV18 and TRBJ1-5; 8 positions agree with TRBD1. This CDR3 has 15 amino acids. Germline CDR1 is KGHSH and CDR2 is LQKENI. The V and J ends lost 3 bases and 8 bases, in that order; junction bases with no gene match: 9. Written as DNA, the CDR3 is TGTGCCAGCTCACCCCGACAGGGGATAGTTGAGCCCCAGCATTTT. It translates to CASSPRQGIVEPQHF.

V is TRBV6-1 and J is TRBJ1-5, with D possibly being TRBD1 (6 bases). CDR1 and CDR2 (germline): MNHNS, SASEGT. The CDR3 is made up of 14 amino acids. Trimming took off 6 bases at V and 5 bases at J, with 14 bases between the two ends. This CDR3 is CASRVGGGYQPQHF. CDR3 in DNA: TGTGCCAGCAGGGTTGGAGGGGGTTATCAGCCCCAGCATTTT.

The V and J genes are TRBV21-1 and TRBJ2-1; the D call of TRBD2 is as the table states it, not checked on the DNA. TRBV21-1 is labeled a pseudogene. The CDR3 contains 15 residues. Here the CDR3 DNA reads TGTGCCAGCAGTACTAGCGGGAGTTCCTACAATGAGCAGTTCTTC. Translating gives CASSTSGSSYNEQFF.

This chain uses TRBV19 with TRBJ2-2; no clear D. Trimming stripped 7 bases from V and 6 bases from J, with 12 bases between. CDR1 and CDR2 (germline): LNHDA, SQIVND (reference sequence). The CDR3 runs to 13 residues. The DNA for the CDR3 is TGTGCCAGTATCGATGGGATACCCGGGGAGCTGTTTTTT. Its protein product is CASIDGIPGELFF.

The chain combines TRBV10-3 with TRBJ2-2; unclear D gene. Germline CDR1 reads ENHRY; CDR2 reads SYGVKD. The CDR3 runs 14 residues. V lost 6 bases and J 3 bases, leaving 11 bases between the germline ends. In nucleotides, the CDR3 is TGTGCCATCAGGGGTGACCGGGACACCGGGGAGCTGTTTTTT. Residues: CAIRGDRDTGELFF.

The chain is built from TRBV5-5 and TRBJ2-7, with 12 nucleotides matching TRBD2. Germline-derived CDR1 and CDR2 are SGHKS and YYEKEE (reference sequence). CDR3 length equals 17 residues. Germline trimming cut 4 bases from V and 0 bases from J; bases unmatched to any gene: 8. The DNA of the CDR3 is TGTGCCAGCAGCAGGACTAGCGGGACTACTTTCTCCTACGAGCAGTACTTC. Protein product: CASSRTSGTTFSYEQYF.

The CDR3 spells CASSHGTGMDGYTF. CDR3 in DNA: TGCGCCAGCAGCCACGGTACAGGGATGGATGGCTACACCTTC. The chain employs TRBV4-1 and TRBJ1-2; a weak D match, TRBD1 (6 bases). Trimming cost V 3 bases and J 6 bases, with 14 bases left between them. The CDR3 totals 14 residues. From germline, CDR1 is MGHRA and CDR2 YSYEKL.

This rearrangement joins TRBV4-2 to TRBJ2-7, with 8 bases aligning to TRBD1. This CDR3 contains 14 residues. Germline V gene sequence: CDR1 LGHNA, CDR2 YNFKEQ. J lost 2 bases, V lost 5 bases, and 5 bases had no gene match. The CDR3 protein is CASSVGQGAYEQYF. The CDR3 DNA follows: TGTGCCAGCAGCGTAGGACAGGGAGCCTACGAGCAGTACTTC.

This chain joins TRBV2 and TRBJ1-1; D gene uncertain. There are 14 residues in the CDR3. Trimming pared 0 bases from V and 2 bases from J, leaving 7 bases between. Per germline, CDR1 SNHLY and CDR2 FYNNEI. CDR3 sequence (DNA): TGTGCCAGCAGTGAAGCGCCACAAAACACTGAAGCTTTCTTT. Translated, it gives CASSEAPQNTEAFF.

The V call is TRBV7-8, the J call TRBJ2-2; 8 bases fit TRBD2. J was trimmed by 3 bases and V by 2 bases; bases with no gene match: 5. CDR1 and CDR2 from the germline V gene are SGHVS and FQNEAQ. The CDR3 covers 16 residues. The CDR3: CASSLPGLAYTGELFF. CDR3 DNA: TGTGCCAGCAGCTTACCCGGACTAGCCTACACCGGGGAGCTGTTTTTT.

V gene TRBV6-1 combines with J gene TRBJ2-3; no firm D call. Per the germline V gene, CDR1 is MNHNS and CDR2 is SASEGT. The CDR3 is 14 amino acids. V was pared by 1 base and J by 6 bases, with 11 bases between. The CDR3 reads CASSEDNLRDTQYF. For the CDR3, the DNA is TGTGCCAGCAGTGAAGACAACCTGCGGGATACGCAGTATTTT.

This chain links TRBV6-4 with TRBJ1-1; 10 bases align to TRBD1. Losses at the gene ends were 6 bases for V and 1 base for J; bases not matched to a gene: 2. The CDR3 runs 14 residues. Germline assignment: CDR1 MRHNA and CDR2 SNTAGT. CDR3 loop: CASRRQGANTEAFF. The CDR3 bases are TGTGCCAGCAGGAGACAGGGGGCGAACACTGAAGCTTTCTTT.

CDR3 amino acids: CASSFKGGDYEQYF. In DNA form, the CDR3 reads TGCGCCAGCAGCTTCAAGGGGGGGGACTACGAGCAGTACTTC. This sequence joins TRBV5-1 and TRBJ2-7, with D perhaps TRBD2 (7 bases). Germline CDR1 reads SGHRS; CDR2 reads YFSETQ. CDR3 length: 14 amino acids. The ends were cut back, 2 bases at V and 3 bases at J, with 12 bases in the middle. Full variable domain (rest looked up from reference TRBV5-1 and TRBJ2-7): KAGVTQTPRYLIKTRGQQVTLSCSPISGHRSVSWYQQTPGQGLQFLFEYFSETQRNKGNFPGRFSGRQFSNSRSEMNVSTLELGDSALYLCASSFKGGDYEQYFGPGTRLTVT.

To note about this clone: The sample contains more than one DNA sequence encoding this CDR3. The V gene is TRBV19, the J gene TRBJ2-5; 13 positions agree with TRBD2. CDR3 length: 14 amino acids. The ends lost 5 bases at V and 5 bases at J; junction bases unmatched: 2. Germline V gene sequence: CDR1 LNHDA, CDR2 SQIVND (reference sequence). The CDR3 protein is CASSPGLAGETQYF. The CDR3 coding sequence is TGTGCCAGTAGTCCGGGACTAGCGGGGGAGACCCAGTACTTC.

The chain is built from TRBV10-3 and TRBJ2-5; either TRBD1 or TRBD2 may fit D (5 bases each). CDR3 length: 13 residues. V was cut by 5 bases and J by 1 base, with 8 bases left in between. Germline values: CDR1 ENHRY, CDR2 SYGVKD. The DNA for the CDR3 is TGTGCCATCAGTACCGGGACCCAAGAGACCCAGTACTTC. Amino acid sequence: CAISTGTQETQYF.

This rearrangement joins TRBV9 to TRBJ1-1; D perhaps matches TRBD1 (6 bases). Trimming removed 0 bases from V and 4 bases from J, with 19 bases in between. CDR3 length: 17 residues. CDR1 and CDR2 from the germline V gene are SGDLS and YYNGEE. This chain's CDR3 is CASSVGGLGGLATEAFF. The CDR3 DNA sequence: TGTGCCAGCAGCGTAGGAGGTTTGGGGGGGCTGGCCACTGAAGCTTTCTTT.

The gene calls are TRBV4-3 and TRBJ2-5; D uncertain. The V gene's germline CDR1 is LGHNA and CDR2 YSLEER. V was trimmed by 0 bases and J by 1 base, leaving 9 bases between them. This CDR3 region has 15 residues. The CDR3, as DNA: TGCGCCAGCAGCCAAGAAACGGGCAGCCAAGAGACCCAGTACTTC. It yields the protein CASSQETGSQETQYF.

The genes are TRBV6-1 and TRBJ2-1; 15 positions agree with TRBD2. With V trimmed by 2 bases and J by 6 bases, 2 bases remained unmatched. Germline CDR1 reads MNHNS; CDR2 reads SASEGT. CDR3 length equals 16 residues. CDR3 sequence: CASSEWTSGRANEQFF. For the CDR3, the DNA is TGTGCCAGCAGTGAATGGACTAGCGGGAGGGCCAATGAGCAGTTCTTC.

CDR3 bases: TGTGCCAGCAGCGTAGCCGGAATCGCCGACAATGAGCAGTTCTTC. It encodes CASSVAGIADNEQFF. This chain links TRBV9 with TRBJ2-1; D gene ambiguous. The germline gives CDR1 SGDLS, CDR2 YYNGEE. The germline V and J ends were trimmed by 0 bases and 5 bases, with 12 bases remaining between them. This CDR3 has 15 residues.